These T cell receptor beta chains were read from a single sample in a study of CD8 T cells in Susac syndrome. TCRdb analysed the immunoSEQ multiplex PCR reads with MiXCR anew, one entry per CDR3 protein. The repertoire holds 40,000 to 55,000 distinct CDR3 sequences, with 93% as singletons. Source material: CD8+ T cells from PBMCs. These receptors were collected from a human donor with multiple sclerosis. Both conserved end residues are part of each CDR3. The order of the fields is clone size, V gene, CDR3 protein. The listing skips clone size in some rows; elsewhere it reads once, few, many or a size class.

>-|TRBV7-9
CASSSRQGGFRKDTQYF
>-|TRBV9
CASSADSPETQYF
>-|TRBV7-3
CASSSGQGRDEQFF
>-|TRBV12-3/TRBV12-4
CASSLSNRGHGYTF
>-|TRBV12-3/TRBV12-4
CASTPPGRPLYGYTF
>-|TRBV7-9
CASRPTGSDGYTF
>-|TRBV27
CASSLIRPRGDEQYF
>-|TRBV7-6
CASSNGISGANVLTF
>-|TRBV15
CATSRDRPSNEQFF
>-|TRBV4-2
CASSQDGGSSYNEQFF
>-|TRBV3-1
CASSLGHLNEKLFF
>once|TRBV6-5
CASSYSQDSEAFF
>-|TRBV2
CASSAMRQVSEKLFF
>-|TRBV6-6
CASSYSTGFVETQYF
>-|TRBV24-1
CATSARTYNEQFF
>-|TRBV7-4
CASDVTGSGNTIYF
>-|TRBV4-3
CASSQDRGPNEQFF
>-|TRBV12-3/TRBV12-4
CASSLSDGYTF
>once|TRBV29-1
CSVGQGARETEAFF
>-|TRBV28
CASSLPSGRGNEKLFF
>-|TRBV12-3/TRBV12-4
CASSFRGRTEAFF
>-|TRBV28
CASSLWRFRQLNTGELFF
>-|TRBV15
CATSRDRGQGSEKLFF
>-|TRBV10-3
CAISEPQTGGNTEAFF
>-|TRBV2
CASSSGETYGYTF
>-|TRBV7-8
CASMGGWAGRNYTF
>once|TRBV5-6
CASSFITHEQYF
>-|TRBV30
CAWKGSLGSDTQYF
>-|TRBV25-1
CASSEAGTGGVYGYTF
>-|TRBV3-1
CASSHATGIERETQYF
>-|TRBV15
CATSDNQGRTEAFF
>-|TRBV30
CAWSPTGLLGANYGYTF
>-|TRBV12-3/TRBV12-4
CASSLGQIYEQYF
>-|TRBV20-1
CSAGGEGEQYF
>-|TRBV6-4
CASSDSSLSGANVLTF
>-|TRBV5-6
CASSLEAGLEEPQHF
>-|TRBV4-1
CASSQEAGFGELFF
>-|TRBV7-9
CASSFAGTEGTQYF
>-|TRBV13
CASSLRDRTCEQYF
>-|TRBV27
CASSLGISTEAFF
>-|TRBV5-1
CASSITGEDQPQHF
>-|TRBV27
CARGPSIPQHF
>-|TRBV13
CASSSAETQYF